What follows is one T cell receptor beta chain and its context. Its antigen is currently unknown. Treatment: about 20 received Ad26.COV2.S at low or high dose, single or two shots; 5 received placebo; per-sample allocation not given. Sampling was performed 63 days after the first vaccine or placebo injection. The entry originates in a study of Ad26.COV2.S vaccination and SARS-CoV-2 variants. Method: immunoSEQ multiplex PCR; TCRdb's copy keeps in-frame clones and lacks some. The repertoire includes around 250,000 clones, about 90% of them detected once, and about 3.6% sits in the top ten. Study findings and constraints: Spike-specific TCR breadth in vaccine recipients exceeded that seen in placebo recipients.

The sequenced sample was peripheral blood, obtained in a trial of Ad26.COV2.S vaccine versus placebo. The sequence was collected from a person between 18 and 60 years old who received the Ad26.COV2.S COVID-19 vaccine or a placebo.

The CDR3 region is CASSLERRSTEAFF. The CDR3 nucleotides are TGTGCCAGCAGCTTAGAAAGGAGGAGTACTGAAGCTTTCTTT. The chain is built from TRBV7-8 and TRBJ1-1; D gene unclear. This CDR3 is 14 amino acids long. The germline V gene encodes CDR1 SGHVS and CDR2 FQNEAQ. V dropped 1 base and J dropped 5 bases, with 11 bases sitting between them.